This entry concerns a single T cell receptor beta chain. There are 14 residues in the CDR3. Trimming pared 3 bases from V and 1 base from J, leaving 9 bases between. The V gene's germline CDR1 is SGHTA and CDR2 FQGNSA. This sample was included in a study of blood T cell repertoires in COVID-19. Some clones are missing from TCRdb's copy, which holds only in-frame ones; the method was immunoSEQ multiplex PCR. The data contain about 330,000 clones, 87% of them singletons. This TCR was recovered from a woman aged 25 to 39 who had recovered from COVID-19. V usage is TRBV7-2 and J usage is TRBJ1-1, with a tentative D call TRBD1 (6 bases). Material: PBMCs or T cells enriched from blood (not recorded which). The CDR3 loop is CASSFGGRNTEAFF. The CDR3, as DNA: TGTGCCAGCAGCTTCGGGGGGCGGAACACTGAAGCTTTCTTT.